The 8 T cell receptor beta chains reported below all come from one sample, sequenced in a study of blood T cell repertoires in COVID-19. The method was immunoSEQ multiplex PCR; TCRdb's version includes in-frame clones alone and lacks a portion of them. The sample lists about 180,000 clones, 82% occurring once. Sequencing input: peripheral blood. The receptor source for this set is a woman in her seventies with acute or convalescent COVID-19.

This clone has a handful of counts. This sequence joins TRBV19 and TRBJ2-3; D perhaps matches TRBD2 (5 bases). The V and J ends lost 3 bases and 4 bases respectively, with 11 bases between them. The CDR3 runs 14 residues. Germline V gives CDR1 LNHDA, CDR2 SQIVND (reference sequence). Here the CDR3 DNA reads TGTGCCAGTAGTATTGGTAGGGAGTCAGATACGCAGTATTTT. This gives the protein CASSIGRESDTQYF.

The rearrangement joins TRBV19 to TRBJ1-1; D is perhaps TRBD1 (6 bases). The CDR3 runs 14 residues. The V and J ends lost 3 bases and 5 bases respectively, with 13 bases between them. CDR1 and CDR2 (germline): LNHDA, SQIVND (reference sequence). CDR3 loop: CASSIWGGATEAFF. For the CDR3, the DNA is TGTGCCAGTAGTATTTGGGGGGGGGCAACTGAAGCTTTCTTT.

This clone showed up just a few times. The chain employs TRBV19 and TRBJ1-1; tentatively, D is TRBD1 (6 bases). The germline gives CDR1 LNHDA, CDR2 SQIVND (reference sequence). The CDR3 covers 14 residues. V dropped 5 bases and J dropped 6 bases, with 16 bases sitting between them. This chain's CDR3 is CASSENSGEAEAFF. The CDR3 bases are TGTGCCAGTAGTGAAAACTCAGGGGAAGCTGAAGCTTTCTTT. Variable domain in full (rest from reference TRBV19 and TRBJ1-1): DGGITQSPKYLFRKEGQNVTLSCEQNLNHDAMYWYRQDPGQGLRLIYYSQIVNDFQKGDIAEGYSVSREKKESFPLTVTSAQKNPTAFYLCASSENSGEAEAFFGQGTRLTVV.

The chain uses TRBV7-2 and TRBJ2-7, with a possible D match to TRBD2 (6 bases). The germline V gene has CDR1 SGHTA and CDR2 FQGNSA. V lost 4 bases, J lost 4 bases, and 20 bases lay in between. This CDR3 comprises 16 residues. The CDR3 here is CASSSGTVDSGYEQYF. CDR3 coding DNA: TGTGCCAGCAGCTCCGGGACTGTGGATTCCGGGTACGAGCAGTACTTC. The full variable domain, its missing parts supplied by reference TRBV7-2 and TRBJ2-7, is GAGVSQSPSNKVTEKGKDVELRCDPISGHTALYWYRQSLGQGLEFLIYFQGNSAPDKSGLPSDRFSAERTGGSVSTLTIQRTQQEDSAVYLCASSSGTVDSGYEQYFGPGTRLTVT.

The chain couples TRBV7-8 to TRBJ1-2; TRBD1 is a possible D gene (5 bases). Trimming took 1 base from V and 5 from J, leaving 14 bases between them. The CDR3 contains 15 residues. Germline V gene sequence: CDR1 SGHVS, CDR2 FQNEAQ. In DNA form, the CDR3 reads TGTGCCAGCAGCTTAGAAGGGGCCCCTTATTATGGCTACACCTTC. Translating gives CASSLEGAPYYGYTF. Full variable domain (outside the CDR3, taken from reference TRBV7-8 and TRBJ1-2): GAGVSQSPRYKVAKRGQDVALRCDPISGHVSLFWYQQALGQGPEFLTYFQNEAQLDKSGLPSDRFFAERPEGSVSTLKIQRTQQEDSAVYLCASSLEGAPYYGYTFGSGTRLTVV.

The chain couples TRBV7-2 to TRBJ2-7; TRBD1 might be the D (5 bases). With 4 bases removed from V and 0 bases from J, the gap between germline ends came to 13 bases. The V gene's germline CDR1 is SGHTA and CDR2 FQGNSA. The CDR3 runs 15 residues. CDR3 coding DNA: TGTGCCAGCAGCTGGGGCGGTGTTAGCTCCTACGAGCAGTACTTC. Protein product: CASSWGGVSSYEQYF.

The rearrangement uses TRBV5-1 and TRBJ1-4; 9 bases align to TRBD1. The CDR3 runs 15 residues. Losses at the gene ends were 3 bases for V and 7 bases for J; bases not matched to a gene: 7. CDR1 is SGHRS and CDR2 is YFSETQ in the germline V gene. The DNA for the CDR3 is TGCGCCAGCAGCTGGACAGGGGATGGAAGTGAAAAACTGTTTTTT. The encoded protein is CASSWTGDGSEKLFF.

The chain carries TRBV18 and TRBJ1-2; 7 positions agree with TRBD1. This CDR3 has 15 amino acids. Trimming cost V 4 bases and J 2 bases; bases outside gene matches: 7. CDR1 and CDR2 (germline): KGHSH, LQKENI. The chain's CDR3 is CASSQPGQSNYGYTF. CDR3 coding DNA: TGTGCCAGCTCACAGCCGGGACAGTCAAACTATGGCTACACCTTC.